The source of this T cell receptor (beta chain) is a study of T cells in Graves' hyperthyroidism and ophthalmopathy (dated 2019 in TCRdb). For the wider study: Peripheral blood samples were taken at initial diagnosis, before any treatment was given. A discovery cohort of about a hundred patients, roughly 45 with Graves' ophthalmopathy and 57 with stable Graves' hyperthyroidism, was used to find distinguishing TCR V-J signatures. Prospective prediction of ophthalmopathy was tested in an independent validation cohort consisting of 18 to 20 hyperthyroidism patients and approximately 16 patients who later progressed to ophthalmopathy. The approximately 100 discovery patients were randomly divided into training and test sets at a 7:3 ratio. The study also compared thyroid tissue and blood T-cell repertoires from roughly six Graves' hyperthyroidism patients. Once sampling was done, hyperthyroidism patients were given methimazole at a starting dose of 30 mg daily, whereas ophthalmopathy patients were given high-dose intravenous methylprednisolone. The paper reports TCR Vbeta CDR3 sequencing of approximately 140 peripheral blood samples: fewer than 50 ophthalmopathy, roughly 74 hyperthyroidism and around 17 progressor patients. Study-level results and caveats: During validation, the model predicted progression to ophthalmopathy a median of approximately 6.5 months ahead of onset, with roughly 65% sensitivity and about 72% specificity. Blood samples also contained most of the expanded thyroid clonotypes (frequency above 0.001), which suggests that blood repertoires may reflect thyroid immune responses. Sample size was not statistically predetermined, and blinding of investigators to group allocation was not performed. In cross-validation, a model built on a 13 V-J signature told ophthalmopathy apart from stable hyperthyroidism with 85% to 90% sensitivity and approximately 84% specificity, and in testing the same model reached 80%/75%.

This clonotype was counted at least ten times. Its antigen is not yet known. No base quality values were provided; no much bigger clone lies one nucleotide off. Trimming costs V 7 bases and J 0 bases, and their ends lie 19 bases apart. From cysteine to phenylalanine, the CDR3 is 15 amino acids long. Only CDR3 DNA is held: 45 bases, read in frame from base 1. Via the germline V gene (reference sequence), CDR1 is DFQATT and CDR2 SNEGSKA. In the ophthalmopathy patients, disease was moderately to severely active, with a Clinical Activity Score of 3 or more, a NOSPECS grade of 4 or more, and a duration of less than 3 months. Exclusion was applied to patients with uncontrolled infections, other autoimmune diseases, pregnancy or lactation. Diagnoses relied on clinical symptoms, serum thyroxine and TRAb, thyroid ultrasound and orbital computed tomography. PBMCs were isolated from 7.5 to 10 ml of fresh peripheral blood by Ficoll-Paque density gradient centrifugation. Total RNA was extracted with Trizol reagent, and quality was checked on an Agilent 2100 Bioanalyzer.

The TCR beta CDR3 regions were amplified from the RNA transcripts. For the first round of RT-PCR on the TCR CDR3, the HTBI primer set was used together with the Qiagen OneStep RT-PCR kit. The libraries were constructed in a second round of multiplex PCR and then size-selected and purified. Paired-end sequencing of the libraries was performed with 100 bp reads on an Illumina HiSeq2000. The authors' pipeline ran thus. Raw data were processed with SOAPnuke, discarding reads with adapters, uncalled bases, mean Phred below 15, or no exact constant-primer or identifier match. High-quality paired reads were merged using COPE v1.2.5, and each unique nucleotide sequence was defined as a clonotype. Clonotypes were aligned to IMGT TRBV, TRBD and TRBJ reference segments using MiTCR v1.1. Analysis was restricted to V-J combinations with a frequency above 0.0001, which covered roughly 99% of repertoires. A TCS score was defined as the ratio between F50 (clonal expansion) and ExV (chaos), using BLOSUM62-based TCRdist between CDR3 peptides within each V-J. Welch's t-statistics and random forest reduced roughly 540 V-J features to roughly 13, which were used in a naive Bayes classifier (R e1071). In TCRdb, the public reads were trimmed at Q25 with fastp and aligned with MiXCR, with productive beta chains retained. A single entry per CDR3 protein holds the most common genes and DNA from its merged rows. It is TCRdb's table, rather than the study itself, that gives the V and J calls and clone size. For this sample the table gives about 530,000 distinct CDR3 sequences, of which about a sixth were detected only once. The ten largest clones capture approximately 15% of the sample.

Sequencing was performed on blood. This sequence originates from a woman younger than 30 with Graves' ophthalmopathy. The receptor chain draws on TRBV20-1 and TRBJ2-7; the D gene is not confidently resolved. The sequenced DNA: TGCAGTGTAGACAAGTCCTTGTTAAGCTCCTACGAGCAGTACTTC. This translates into CSVDKSLLSSYEQYF.